One sample yielded the 30 T cell receptor beta chains listed below, sequenced in a study of T cell responses to AZD1222 COVID-19 vaccine. Here immunoSEQ multiplex PCR was the method, and the copy in TCRdb shows in-frame clones only, minus some. The repertoire holds roughly 120,000 clones, around 89% seen once, with 7.1% in the top ten. Sample: peripheral blood, taken 28 days after the second AZD1222 dose. These receptors were obtained from an adult who received the AZD1222 COVID-19 vaccine.

The chain is built from TRBV21-1 and TRBJ1-2. TRBV21-1 is tagged as a pseudogene. This CDR3 has 15 residues. The CDR3 spells CAYTESGALGSGYTF. In DNA form, the CDR3 reads TGTGCCTATACAGAGTCGGGGGCGCTTGGTTCTGGCTACACCTTC.

This rearrangement joins TRBV30 to TRBJ2-7, with D unresolved. The CDR3 runs to 12 residues. V lost 2 bases, J lost 1 base, and 6 bases lay in between. Germline CDR1 reads GTSNPN; CDR2 reads SVGIG (reference sequence). Here the CDR3 DNA reads TGTGCCTGGAGTTCAGAATCCTACGAGCAGTACTTC. Translated, it gives CAWSSESYEQYF.

The CDR3 region is CASSTSGTGGYEQYF. The CDR3 DNA reads as TGCGCCAGCAGCACCTCCGGGACAGGCGGCTACGAGCAGTACTTC. This rearrangement joins TRBV5-1 to TRBJ2-7; TRBD1 aligns across 8 bases. CDR3 size: 15 residues. The V gene end was trimmed by 4 bases and the J gene end by 3 bases; junction bases not matched to a gene: 9. From germline, CDR1 is SGHRS and CDR2 YFSETQ.

The chain joins TRBV6-2 or TRBV6-3 to TRBJ2-3, with 8 bases matching TRBD2. This CDR3 contains 16 residues. The germline V gene encodes CDR1 MNHEY and CDR2 SVGEGT. V trimming: 4 bases; J trimming: 1 base; junction bases outside the gene matches: 7. The CDR3 is CASSFDDSGGTDTQYF. The CDR3 bases are TGTGCCAGCAGTTTCGACGATAGCGGGGGCACAGATACGCAGTATTTT.

The V and J genes are TRBV5-4 and TRBJ2-7; 8 bases line up with TRBD1. This CDR3 contains 14 residues. Germline CDR1 reads SGHNT; CDR2 reads YYREEE (reference sequence). Losses at the gene ends were 4 bases for V and 5 bases for J; bases not matched to a gene: 8. This chain's CDR3 is CASSPVQGEHEQYF. CDR3 sequence (DNA): TGTGCCAGCAGCCCGGTACAGGGGGAACACGAGCAGTACTTC. The full variable domain, its missing parts supplied by reference TRBV5-4 and TRBJ2-7, is ETGVTQSPTHLIKTRGQQVTLRCSSQSGHNTVSWYQQALGQGPQFIFQYYREEENGRGNFPPRFSGLQFPNYSSELNVNALELDDSALYLCASSPVQGEHEQYFGPGTRLTVT.

This chain uses TRBV21-1 with TRBJ1-2. TRBV21-1 is shown as a pseudogene. The CDR3 spans 13 residues. CDR3 nucleotide sequence: TGTGCCAGCAGACATCGCGGACTCTATGGCTACACCTTC. Translating it yields CASRHRGLYGYTF.

The chain carries TRBV6-2 or TRBV6-3 and TRBJ2-2; the D gene is possibly TRBD1 (5 bases). In germline, CDR1 is MNHEY, CDR2 SVGEGT. The ends were cut back, 2 bases at V and 1 base at J, with 11 bases in the middle. The CDR3 totals 16 residues. The DNA for the CDR3 is TGTGCCAGCAGTTACGGGGCCAGGCTGAACACCGGGGAGCTGTTTTTT. Protein: CASSYGARLNTGELFF.

V gene TRBV9 combines with J gene TRBJ2-7; D not certain. Trimming stripped 0 bases from V and 6 bases from J, with 16 bases between. CDR3 size: 15 residues. Per germline, CDR1 SGDLS and CDR2 YYNGEE. CDR3 nucleotides: TGTGCCAGCAGCGTAGGTCCCTTACGGAGTTCCGAGCAGTACTTC. As protein: CASSVGPLRSSEQYF.

V gene TRBV30 combines with J gene TRBJ2-7; the match to TRBD1 covers 10 bases. Per germline, CDR1 GTSNPN and CDR2 SVGIG (reference sequence). This CDR3 has 15 amino acids. Trimming at V came to 4 bases and at J to 5 bases, leaving 11 bases not matched to a gene. CDR3 sequence reads: CAWILRDRGTHEQYF. The CDR3 DNA follows: TGTGCCTGGATCCTCCGGGACAGGGGAACCCACGAGCAGTACTTC.

V and J are TRBV7-9 and TRBJ2-5; the D is unclear. From germline, CDR1 is SEHNR and CDR2 FQNEAQ (reference sequence). V shed 2 bases and J shed 0 bases, with 7 bases lying between them. The CDR3 covers 14 residues. CDR3 region: CASSLNADQETQYF. The CDR3 DNA follows: TGTGCCAGCAGCTTAAACGCAGACCAAGAGACCCAGTACTTC.

This clone has a handful of counts. The chain employs TRBV11-2 and TRBJ1-6; D is unclear. The V end was cut by 2 bases, the J end by 9 bases, with 14 bases between. Germline CDR1 is SGHAT and CDR2 is FQNNGV. The CDR3 covers 15 residues. The CDR3, as DNA: TGTGCCAGCAGCTTAATTCCCGCGGCGGGTTCACCCCTCCACTTT. It encodes CASSLIPAAGSPLHF.

This sequence joins TRBV25-1 and TRBJ2-7; 13 bases are a match to TRBD2. The CDR3 is 14 amino acids. The ends lost 4 bases at V and 4 bases at J; junction bases unmatched: 1. Germline V gives CDR1 MGHDK, CDR2 SYGVNS. CDR3 sequence (DNA): TGTGCCAGCAGTGTACTAGCGGGAGGGTACGAGCAGTACTTC. Translation gives CASSVLAGGYEQYF.

V is TRBV7-3 and J is TRBJ2-7, with 7 bases fitting TRBD1. The V and J ends lost 2 bases and 6 bases, in that order; junction bases with no gene match: 10. Germline V gene lookup returns CDR1 SGHTA and CDR2 FQGTGA. CDR3 length equals 15 residues. The CDR3 spells CASSLRRVRDSEQYF. DNA for the CDR3: TGTGCCAGCAGCTTACGACGGGTTAGGGACAGCGAGCAGTACTTC.

V is TRBV15 and J is TRBJ1-3; the D is unclear. Per the germline V gene, CDR1 is LNHNV and CDR2 is YYDKDF (reference sequence). This CDR3 has 13 amino acids. The germline V and J ends were trimmed by 0 bases and 8 bases, with 8 bases remaining between them. This CDR3 reads CATSRDRSYTIYF. The CDR3 coding sequence is TGTGCCACCAGCAGAGATCGGAGCTACACCATATATTTT.

This clone is a singleton in its sample. This chain joins TRBV7-2 and TRBJ1-2; TRBD1 matches at 7 bases. V was pared by 5 bases and J by 6 bases, with 6 bases of the junction left unmatched. This CDR3 has 13 residues. The germline gives CDR1 SGHTA, CDR2 FQGNSA. The DNA of the CDR3 is TGTGCCAGCAGCGTAGACAGGGAAGATGGCTACACCTTC. The encoded protein is CASSVDREDGYTF.

There are a few counts of this clone. V gene TRBV5-1 combines with J gene TRBJ1-5; D might be TRBD1 (5 bases). Germline V gives CDR1 SGHRS, CDR2 YFSETQ. CDR3 length: 14 amino acids. V was cut by 4 bases and J by 4 bases, with 12 bases left in between. CDR3 bases: TGCGCCAGCAGCACGGGGACGGAGAATCAGCCCCAGCATTTT. Residues: CASSTGTENQPQHF.

This rearrangement joins TRBV5-1 to TRBJ1-3; D is undetermined. There are 15 residues in the CDR3. The germline CDR1 and CDR2 sequences are SGHRS and YFSETQ. Trimming shortened V by 4 bases and J by 0 bases, and 11 bases separated the two germline ends. The chain's CDR3 is CASSVDGSSGNTIYF. The CDR3 DNA is TGCGCCAGCAGCGTGGACGGAAGCTCTGGAAACACCATATATTTT.

The J gene is TRBJ2-7, the V gene TRBV7-6; TRBD1 matches at 8 bases. The CDR3 contains 15 residues. CDR1 is SGHVS and CDR2 is FNYEAQ in the germline V gene. With 0 bases clipped from V and 6 bases from J, the junction kept 7 bases outside the gene matches. This CDR3 is CASSLARGQGSEQYF. CDR3 coding DNA: TGTGCCAGCAGCTTAGCGAGAGGACAGGGCTCCGAGCAGTACTTC.

This clone was counted only a few times. This chain joins TRBV5-5 and TRBJ2-7; 8 nucleotides agree with TRBD1. V lost 3 bases to trimming and J lost 1 base; unmatched junction nucleotides: 6. The CDR3 totals 15 residues. Germline CDR1 SGHKS, CDR2 YYEKEE (reference sequence). CDR3 in DNA: TGTGCCAGCAGCTACGGACAGGGAAATTCCTACGAGCAGTACTTC. It encodes CASSYGQGNSYEQYF.

The chain carries TRBV19 and TRBJ2-7; TRBD1 agrees at 9 bases. J was trimmed by 4 bases and V by 5 bases; bases with no gene match: 6. Germline loops: CDR1 LNHDA, CDR2 SQIVND (reference sequence). The CDR3 sequence is 14 residues long. In DNA form, the CDR3 reads TGTGCCAGTAGTCCGGGACAGGGCTTTTACGAGCAGTACTTC. Its protein product is CASSPGQGFYEQYF.

The chain is built from TRBV6-5 and TRBJ1-1, with a tentative D call TRBD1 (5 bases). With 2 bases removed from V and 6 bases from J, the gap between germline ends came to 13 bases. The germline V gene encodes CDR1 MNHEY and CDR2 SVGAGI. The CDR3 extends over 14 amino acids. The CDR3 loop is CASSYAPTAPEAFF. DNA for the CDR3: TGTGCCAGCAGTTACGCGCCGACAGCTCCTGAAGCTTTCTTT.

The chain has TRBV19 and TRBJ1-6; D unclear. The V and J ends lost 3 bases and 7 bases respectively, with 13 bases between them. The CDR3 spans 15 residues. In germline, CDR1 is LNHDA, CDR2 SQIVND (reference sequence). CDR3 sequence reads: CASSMVRGRNSPLHF. The DNA for the CDR3 is TGTGCCAGTAGTATGGTGCGGGGAAGAAATTCACCCCTCCACTTT.

The chain couples TRBV7-2 to TRBJ1-4; unclear D gene. The CDR3 is 12 amino acids. Deletions cut 3 bases from V and 8 bases from J, with 7 bases between. The germline V gene has CDR1 SGHTA and CDR2 FQGNSA. CDR3 in amino acids: CASSFVGEKLFF. The CDR3 DNA sequence: TGTGCCAGCAGCTTTGTGGGCGAAAAACTGTTTTTT.

The chain employs TRBV28 and TRBJ2-7; 10 bases line up with TRBD1. Germline CDR1 is MDHEN and CDR2 is SYDVKM. The CDR3 spans 15 residues. J gave up 2 bases and V 4 bases, and 5 bases lay outside the gene matches. The CDR3, as DNA: TGTGCCAGCAGTTCCGCCGGGACAGGGGCCTACGAGCAGTACTTC. Translated, it gives CASSSAGTGAYEQYF.

This chain uses TRBV14 with TRBJ1-6; no clear D. Trimming pared 0 bases from V and 10 bases from J, leaving 19 bases between. The CDR3 consists of 17 residues. Germline assignment: CDR1 SGHDN and CDR2 FVKESK. The CDR3 sequence: CASSQDRPIRRASPLHF. Here the CDR3 DNA reads TGTGCCAGCAGCCAAGACAGGCCGATTCGTCGAGCCTCACCCCTCCACTTT. The variable domain in full, with the rest retrieved from reference TRBV14 and TRBJ1-6, is EAGVTQFPSHSVIEKGQTVTLRCDPISGHDNLYWYRRVMGKEIKFLLHFVKESKQDESGMPNNRFLAERTGGTYSTLKVQPAELEDSGVYFCASSQDRPIRRASPLHFGNGTRLTVT.

The rearrangement joins TRBV28 to TRBJ1-5; 10 bases are shared with TRBD1. J gave up 5 bases and V 6 bases, and 10 bases lay outside the gene matches. This CDR3 is built from 16 residues. Germline V gene sequence: CDR1 MDHEN, CDR2 SYDVKM. The CDR3 sequence is CASRTGGGRRDQPQHF. The CDR3 DNA is TGTGCCAGCAGGACAGGGGGCGGTCGGAGAGATCAGCCCCAGCATTTT.

This CDR3 reads CSPPGNEQFF. The CDR3 DNA follows: TGCAGCCCGCCGGGCAATGAGCAGTTCTTC. V and J are TRBV29-1 and TRBJ2-1; D ambiguous. Trimming took off 8 bases at V and 6 bases at J, with 8 bases between the two ends. CDR1 is SQVTM, CDR2 ANQGSEA, per germline. The CDR3 runs to 10 residues.

The chain uses TRBV7-6 and TRBJ2-2; 10 nucleotides agree with TRBD1. Germline CDR1 and CDR2: SGHVS and FNYEAQ. This CDR3 comprises 19 residues. V shed 4 bases, J shed 4 bases, and the junction held 15 bases outside the gene matches. CDR3 bases: TGTGCCAGCAGCTCGTGGGGCCGGGACAGGGGAGAGGGCACCGGGGAGCTGTTTTTT. Amino acid sequence: CASSSWGRDRGEGTGELFF.

This rearrangement joins TRBV2 to TRBJ2-1; a weak D match, TRBD1 (5 bases). Germline V gene lookup returns CDR1 SNHLY and CDR2 FYNNEI. V was cut by 8 bases and J by 0 bases, with 14 bases left in between. This CDR3 region has 15 residues. The CDR3 bases are TGTGCCAGCGTGGCAGGGTCGAGCTCCTACAATGAGCAGTTCTTC. It is translated as CASVAGSSSYNEQFF.

The chain uses TRBV4-1 and TRBJ1-2; the D is unclear. The germline CDR1 and CDR2 sequences are MGHRA and YSYEKL. The CDR3 is 15 residues long. V lost 3 bases, J lost 9 bases, and 20 bases lay in between. CDR3 in DNA: TGCGCCAGCAGCCACCTTGCGGACGGATCCGGGCGCTACACCTTC. Its translation: CASSHLADGSGRYTF.